Listed below are T cell receptor beta chains from one sample, sequenced in a study of blood T cell repertoires in COVID-19. This table comes from immunoSEQ multiplex PCR, and its TCRdb copy is limited to in-frame clones, with some not included. This sample has around 300,000 clones; 89% occur once, and the top ten carry roughly 2.2%. The sequenced sample was peripheral blood. The source is a man aged 50 to 60 with acute or convalescent COVID-19. CDR3s include the opening cysteine and the closing phenylalanine or tryptophan. A D gene is named only where the DNA matches it firmly. Size tells how often a clone was seen (once, few, many) or the class of an expanded clone, and some rows leave it out.

cdr3_nt: TGTGCCATCAGCCCAGGGACAGTGGGTTTGTTTTTT
cdr3_aa: CAISPGTVGLFF
j_call: TRBJ1-4
d_call: TRBD1
clone_size: once
v_call: TRBV10-3

cdr3_nt: TGCGCCAGCAGCCAAGTGGTCCCGACCAACAGGGGGAGGGCCTATGGCTACACCTTC
cdr3_aa: CASSQVVPTNRGRAYGYTF
j_call: TRBJ1-2
d_call: TRBD1
clone_size: .
v_call: TRBV4-1

cdr3_nt: TGTGCCAGCAGTGGCCCCTCGGGAAGATACTCTGGGGCCAACGTCCTGACTTTC
cdr3_aa: CASSGPSGRYSGANVLTF
j_call: TRBJ2-6
d_call: .
clone_size: .
v_call: TRBV2

cdr3_nt: TGTGCCAGCAGCCCCAGACAGCGCAATGAGCAGTTCTTC
cdr3_aa: CASSPRQRNEQFF
j_call: TRBJ2-1
d_call: .
clone_size: .
v_call: TRBV3-1/TRBV3-2

cdr3_nt: TGTGCCAGCAGAAGCGGGGGGGCTAGCACAGATACGCAGTATTTT
cdr3_aa: CASRSGGASTDTQYF
j_call: TRBJ2-3
d_call: TRBD2
clone_size: .
v_call: TRBV27

cdr3_nt: TGTGCCAGCAGGCCCAACGACGGGATTAATTCACCCCTCCACTTT
cdr3_aa: CASRPNDGINSPLHF
j_call: TRBJ1-6
d_call: .
clone_size: .
v_call: TRBV6-5

cdr3_nt: TGTGCCAGCACCATATGGGGGGGCGAGCAGTACTTC
cdr3_aa: CASTIWGGEQYF
j_call: TRBJ2-7
d_call: TRBD2
clone_size: few
v_call: TRBV3-1/TRBV3-2

cdr3_nt: TGTGCCAGCAGCTTGCGACGGAGCTCTGGAAACACCATATATTTT
cdr3_aa: CASSLRRSSGNTIYF
j_call: TRBJ1-3
d_call: .
clone_size: .
v_call: TRBV7-2

cdr3_nt: TGCGCCAGCAGAGAGGACAGGGACCTCTCCGGGGAGCTGTTTTTT
cdr3_aa: CASREDRDLSGELFF
j_call: TRBJ2-2
d_call: TRBD1
clone_size: .
v_call: TRBV5-1

cdr3_nt: TGTGCCAGCAGTTTGACCCAGACAGGGATAGAGACCCAGTACTTC
cdr3_aa: CASSLTQTGIETQYF
j_call: TRBJ2-5
d_call: TRBD1
clone_size: .
v_call: TRBV27

cdr3_nt: TGTGCCAGTAGCTGGGGGCTGGGGACGGAGGGCTACACCTTC
cdr3_aa: CASSWGLGTEGYTF
j_call: TRBJ1-2
d_call: .
clone_size: .
v_call: TRBV19